Included here is one TCR beta chain sequence, with context. Its antigen is unidentified. The CDR3 has 13 residues. CDR1 and CDR2 (germline): SGHRS, YFSETQ. Here immunoSEQ multiplex PCR was the method, and the copy in TCRdb shows in-frame clones only, minus some. The table has 90,000 or so clones, approximately 84% seen once; the top ten hold approximately 2%. This entry belongs to a study of radiotherapy plus CTLA-4 blockade in lung cancer. Study-level results: Early blood T cell clone dynamics reportedly forecast response best, with interferon-beta.

This rearrangement joins TRBV5-1 to TRBJ2-3; 8 positions agree with TRBD2. Source: peripheral blood, taken from a patient treated with radiotherapy plus ipilimumab. The source of this sequence is a human donor with non-small cell lung cancer who had a partial response to radiotherapy plus ipilimumab. Here the CDR3 reads CSGGRTSTDTQYF. For the CDR3, the DNA is TGCTCGGGCGGGAGGACTAGCACAGATACGCAGTATTTT.